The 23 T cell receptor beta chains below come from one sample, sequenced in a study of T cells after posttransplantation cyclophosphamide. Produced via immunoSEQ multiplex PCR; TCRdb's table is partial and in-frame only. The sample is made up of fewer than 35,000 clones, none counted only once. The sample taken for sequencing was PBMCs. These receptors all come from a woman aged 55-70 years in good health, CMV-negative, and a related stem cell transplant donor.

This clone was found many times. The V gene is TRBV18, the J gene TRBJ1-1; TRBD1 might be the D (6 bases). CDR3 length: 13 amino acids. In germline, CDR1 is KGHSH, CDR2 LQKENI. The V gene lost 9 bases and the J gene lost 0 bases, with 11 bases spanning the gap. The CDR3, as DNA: TGTGCCAGTAAACAGGGTCTGAACACTGAAGCTTTCTTT. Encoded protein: CASKQGLNTEAFF.

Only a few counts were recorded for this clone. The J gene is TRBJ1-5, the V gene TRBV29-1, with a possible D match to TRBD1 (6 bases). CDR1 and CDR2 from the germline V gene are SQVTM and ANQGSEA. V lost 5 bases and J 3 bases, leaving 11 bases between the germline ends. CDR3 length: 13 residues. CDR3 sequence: CSVRWTANQPQHF. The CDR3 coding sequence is TGCAGCGTTCGCTGGACAGCCAATCAGCCCCAGCATTTT.

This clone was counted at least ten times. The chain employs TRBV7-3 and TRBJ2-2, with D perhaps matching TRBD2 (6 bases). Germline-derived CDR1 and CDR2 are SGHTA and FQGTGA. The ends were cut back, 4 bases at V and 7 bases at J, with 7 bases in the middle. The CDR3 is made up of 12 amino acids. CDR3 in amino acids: CASSWRDGELFF. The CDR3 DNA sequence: TGTGCCAGCAGCTGGCGGGACGGGGAGCTGTTTTTT.

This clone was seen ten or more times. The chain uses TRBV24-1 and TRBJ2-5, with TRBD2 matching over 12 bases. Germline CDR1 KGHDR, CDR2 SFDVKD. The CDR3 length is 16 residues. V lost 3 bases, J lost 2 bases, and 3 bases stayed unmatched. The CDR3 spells CATSDPGTSGQETQYF. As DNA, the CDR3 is TGTGCCACCAGTGATCCAGGGACTAGCGGGCAAGAGACCCAGTACTTC.

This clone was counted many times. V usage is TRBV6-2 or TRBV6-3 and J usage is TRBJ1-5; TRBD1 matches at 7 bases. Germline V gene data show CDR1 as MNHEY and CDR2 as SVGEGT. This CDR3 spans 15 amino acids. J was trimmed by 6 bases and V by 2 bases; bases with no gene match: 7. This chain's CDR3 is CASSYGTVGGQPQHF. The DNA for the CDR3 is TGTGCCAGCAGTTACGGGACAGTGGGAGGTCAGCCCCAGCATTTT.

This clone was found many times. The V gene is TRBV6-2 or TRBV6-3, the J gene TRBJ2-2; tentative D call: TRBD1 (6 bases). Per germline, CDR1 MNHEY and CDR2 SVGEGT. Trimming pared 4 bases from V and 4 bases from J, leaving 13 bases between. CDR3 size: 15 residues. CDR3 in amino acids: CASSWRQGSTGELFF. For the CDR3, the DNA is TGTGCCAGCAGTTGGCGGCAGGGGAGCACCGGGGAGCTGTTTTTT.

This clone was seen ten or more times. In DNA, the CDR3 is TGTGCCAGCAGTGACAGGGAGACGACTGAAGCTTTCTTT. It yields the protein CASSDRETTEAFF. This sequence joins TRBV6-5 and TRBJ1-1; 7 bases match TRBD1. Germline CDR1 and CDR2: MNHEY and SVGAGI. The CDR3 covers 13 residues. The J segment lost 5 bases and the V segment lost 5 bases, leaving 5 bases of the junction unmatched.

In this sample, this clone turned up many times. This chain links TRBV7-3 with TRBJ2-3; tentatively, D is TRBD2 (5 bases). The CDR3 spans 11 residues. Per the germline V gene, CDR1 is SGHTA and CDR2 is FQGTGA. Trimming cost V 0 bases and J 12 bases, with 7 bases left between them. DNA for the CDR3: TGTGCCAGCAGCTTAACGCGGGCCCAGTATTTT. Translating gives CASSLTRAQYF.

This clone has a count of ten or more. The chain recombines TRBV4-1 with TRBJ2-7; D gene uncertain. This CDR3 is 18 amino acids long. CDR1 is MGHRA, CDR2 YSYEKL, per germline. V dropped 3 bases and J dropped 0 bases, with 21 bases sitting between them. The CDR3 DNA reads TGCGCCAGCAGCCAGTTAAAGATGTGGGCCAGGAGCTCCTACGAGCAGTACTTC. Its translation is CASSQLKMWARSSYEQYF.

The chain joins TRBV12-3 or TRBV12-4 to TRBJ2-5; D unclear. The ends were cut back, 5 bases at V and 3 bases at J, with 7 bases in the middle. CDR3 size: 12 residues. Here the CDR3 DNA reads TGTGCCAGCAGTGGCCGGGAAGAGACCCAGTACTTC. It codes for CASSGREETQYF.

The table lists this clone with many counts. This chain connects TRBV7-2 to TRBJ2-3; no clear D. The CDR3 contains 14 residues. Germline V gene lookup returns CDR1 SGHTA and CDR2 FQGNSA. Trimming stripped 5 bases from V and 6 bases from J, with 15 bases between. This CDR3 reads CASSTALVGDTQYF. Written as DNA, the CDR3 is TGTGCCAGCAGCACTGCTCTAGTAGGTGATACGCAGTATTTT.

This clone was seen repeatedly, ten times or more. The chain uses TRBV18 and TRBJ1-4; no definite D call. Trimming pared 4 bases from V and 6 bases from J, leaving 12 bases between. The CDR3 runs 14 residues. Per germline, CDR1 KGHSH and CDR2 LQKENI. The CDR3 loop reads CASSLQLGDEKLFF. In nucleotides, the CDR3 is TGTGCCAGCTCACTCCAACTCGGGGATGAAAAACTGTTTTTT. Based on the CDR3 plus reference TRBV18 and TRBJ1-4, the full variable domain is NAGVMQNPRHLVRRRGQEARLRCSPMKGHSHVYWYRQLPEEGLKFMVYLQKENIIDESGMPKERFSAEFPKEGPSILRIQQVVRGDSAAYFCASSLQLGDEKLFFGSGTQLSVL.

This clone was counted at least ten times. The chain's CDR3 is CASSLAERRGDEQFF. DNA of the CDR3: TGTGCCAGCAGCTTAGCGGAAAGACGCGGGGATGAGCAGTTCTTC. The chain has TRBV7-6 and TRBJ2-1; possibly TRBD2 for D (6 bases). This CDR3 is built from 15 residues. V gave up 0 bases and J gave up 8 bases, with 14 bases separating them. CDR1 is SGHVS and CDR2 is FNYEAQ in the germline V gene.

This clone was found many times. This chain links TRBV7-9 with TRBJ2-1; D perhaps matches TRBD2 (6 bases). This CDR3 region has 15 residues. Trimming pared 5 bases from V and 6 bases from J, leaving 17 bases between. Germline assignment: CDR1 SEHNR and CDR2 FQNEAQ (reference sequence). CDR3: CASSVLPGTSNEQFF. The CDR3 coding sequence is TGTGCCAGCAGCGTCCTCCCCGGGACTTCCAATGAGCAGTTCTTC.

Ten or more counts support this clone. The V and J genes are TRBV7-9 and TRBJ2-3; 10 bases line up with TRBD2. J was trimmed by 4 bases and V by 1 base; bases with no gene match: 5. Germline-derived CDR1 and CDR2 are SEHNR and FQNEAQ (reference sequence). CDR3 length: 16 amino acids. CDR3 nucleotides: TGTGCCAGCAGCTTAGGGGCTAGCGGGAGTCCAGATACGCAGTATTTT. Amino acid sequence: CASSLGASGSPDTQYF.

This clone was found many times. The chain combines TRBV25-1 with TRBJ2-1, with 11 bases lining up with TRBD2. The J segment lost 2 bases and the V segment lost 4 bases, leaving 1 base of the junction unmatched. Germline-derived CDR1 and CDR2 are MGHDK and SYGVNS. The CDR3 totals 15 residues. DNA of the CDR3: TGTGCCAGCAGTGGTAGCGGGAGGGCCTACAATGAGCAGTTCTTC. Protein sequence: CASSGSGRAYNEQFF.

The chain's CDR3 is CASSPQRGTYEQYF. The CDR3 DNA is TGTGCCAGTAGTCCGCAGCGGGGAACCTACGAGCAGTACTTC. The chain couples TRBV19 to TRBJ2-7, with TRBD2 matching 7 bases. CDR1 is LNHDA, CDR2 SQIVND, per germline (reference sequence). The CDR3 is 14 residues long. V lost 5 bases and J lost 2; bases outside the gene matches: 6.

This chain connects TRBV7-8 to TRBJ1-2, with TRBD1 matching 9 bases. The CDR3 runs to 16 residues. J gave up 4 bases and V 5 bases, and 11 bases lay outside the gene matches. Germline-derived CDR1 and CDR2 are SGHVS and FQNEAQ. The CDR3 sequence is CASSPRPGTGTYGYTF. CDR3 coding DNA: TGTGCCAGCAGCCCTCGTCCCGGGACAGGGACCTATGGCTACACCTTC.

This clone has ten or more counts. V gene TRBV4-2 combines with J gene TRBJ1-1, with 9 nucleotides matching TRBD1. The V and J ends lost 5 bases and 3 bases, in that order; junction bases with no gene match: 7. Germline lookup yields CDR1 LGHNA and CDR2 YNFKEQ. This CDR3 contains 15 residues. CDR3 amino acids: CASSFGDRGDTEAFF. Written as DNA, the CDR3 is TGTGCCAGCAGCTTTGGAGACAGGGGGGACACTGAAGCTTTCTTT.

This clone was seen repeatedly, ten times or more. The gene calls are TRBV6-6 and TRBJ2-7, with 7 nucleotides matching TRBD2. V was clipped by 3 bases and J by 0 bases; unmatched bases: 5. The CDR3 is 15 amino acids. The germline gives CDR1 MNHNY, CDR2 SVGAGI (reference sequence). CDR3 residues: CASSYPSGSSYEQYF. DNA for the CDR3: TGTGCCAGCAGTTATCCTAGCGGTAGCTCCTACGAGCAGTACTTC.

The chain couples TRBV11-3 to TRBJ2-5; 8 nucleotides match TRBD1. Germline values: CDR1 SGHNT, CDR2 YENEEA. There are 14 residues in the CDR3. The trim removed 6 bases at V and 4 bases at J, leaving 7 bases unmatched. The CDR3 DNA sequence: TGTGCCAGCAGTCTCGGACAGGGCCGAGAGACCCAGTACTTC. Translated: CASSLGQGRETQYF.

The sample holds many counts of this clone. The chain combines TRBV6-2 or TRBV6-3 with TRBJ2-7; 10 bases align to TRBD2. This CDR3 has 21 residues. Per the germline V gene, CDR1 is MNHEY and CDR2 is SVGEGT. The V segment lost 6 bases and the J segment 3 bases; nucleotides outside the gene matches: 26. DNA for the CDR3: TGTGCCAGCAGGTCCTGGTTGGTAGCGGGGGGCCCAATGAATCCCCTCTACGAGCAGTACTTC. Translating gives CASRSWLVAGGPMNPLYEQYF.

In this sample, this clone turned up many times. CDR3 sequence (DNA): TGTGCCAGCACCGACCCCGGGACTAAAACCTACGAGCAGTACTTC. Translation gives CASTDPGTKTYEQYF. The chain joins TRBV2 to TRBJ2-7, with TRBD2 matching over 7 bases. The CDR3 consists of 15 residues. Trimming cost V 7 bases and J 2 bases; bases outside gene matches: 11. CDR1 is SNHLY, CDR2 FYNNEI, per germline.